This T cell receptor (beta chain) was identified in a study of graft-versus-host responses after intestinal transplantation (dated by TCRdb to about 2021). For context, the study as a whole: The transplants that recipients got were multivisceral, liver-intestinal, or isolated intestinal. Graft-versus-host and host-versus-graft alloreactive T cell clones were tracked in the graft, circulation and bone marrow after intestinal transplantation using bulk TCR-beta CDR3 sequencing. Every recipient was given anti-thymocyte globulin induction, followed by roughly 3 years of maintenance tacrolimus and steroids. Alloreactive clones were identified by sequencing pre-transplant mixed lymphocyte reaction products and comparing these products with unstimulated pre-transplant donor and recipient T cells. Of the roughly 23 intestinal transplant recipients enrolled in the cohort, one of whom was a retransplant, 3 patients without pretransplant specimens were excluded. Instead of going to the commercial service, samples from a few later patients were sequenced in-house on an Illumina MiSeq and processed with MiXCR. Donor T cell macrochimerism was defined as a peak of at least 4% donor T cells among recipient peripheral blood mononuclear cells. Overall study results and their limits: GvH clones were found in recipient bone marrow, and some of the GvH clones appeared earlier in ileal mucosa or blood, which is consistent with an intestinal mucosal origin. In patients with donor T cell macrochimerism, the allografts had high GvH to HvG T cell clonal ratios. Early after transplant, peak levels of circulating GvH clones were associated with declines in HvG clones. Conclusions were limited by the relatively low number and heterogeneity of intestinal transplant patients.

As to this clone: Its antigen remains undetermined. The input lacks base qualities; no much larger clone sits a single base away.

Blood samples were collected up to 4 times in the first month after transplant and then at least monthly when available. Library generation was performed with the immunoSEQ multiplex PCR assay. For most patients, high-throughput TCR-beta CDR3 sequencing of genomic DNA was performed by Adaptive Biotechnologies. In the original analysis: TCR sequencing data for roughly 17 patients were retrieved from Adaptive's ImmunoSEQ software; a few other patients were processed with MiXCR and VDJtools. CDR3 nucleotide sequences shared by donor and recipient were removed because the origin of these sequences could not be assigned. Alloreactive clones required at least 2-fold expansion over unstimulated cells and minimum CFSE-low frequency of 0.002% (template counts) or 0.001% (read counts). Clones detected in sequenced pre-transplant spleen, lymph node, or MLR CFSE-low populations of the donor or recipient were defined as mappable. The cumulative frequency of alloreactive clones was calculated as a percentage of all sequences, weighted by copy number. TCRdb provides this immuneACCESS table in a form limited to in-frame rearrangements. Some clones are lacking; in checked studies, under half of them reflect an unresolved V gene, and why the rest are absent is not known. The DNA gave D and trimming, while V, J and clone size come from that table. Here the sample has about 16,000 clones; around nine tenths occur a single time. Around 5.8% of the sample belongs to the ten largest clones.

V is shortened by 11 bases, J by 0 bases, and the region joining them spans 15 bases. The cysteine opens and the phenylalanine closes a CDR3 of 14 amino acids. Only the CDR3 part of the read is kept: 42 bases, read in frame from the first base. According to the germline V gene (reference sequence), CDR1 reads LNHDA and CDR2 reads SQIVND. The material sequenced was PBMCs, taken roughly 110 days after intestinal transplant. The chain uses TRBV19 and TRBJ2-3; the D segment could be TRBD1, given 6 matching bases. The receptor was derived from a human patient who received an intestinal transplant, so some T cells may come from the graft donor. The nucleotides read TGTGCCTCCAGGGGCCCCGTCAGCACAGATACGCAGTATTTT. This encodes CASRGPVSTDTQYF.